A single sample gave rise to the 22 T cell receptor beta chains below, sequenced in a study of control samples from healthy donors and cancer patients. Generated by immunoSEQ multiplex PCR, the TCRdb table keeps only in-frame clones and is missing some. The data hold over 110,000 clones, with 70% to 90% observed a single time. Sequences were obtained from blood. The receptor set was obtained from a woman under 40 in good health.

In its sample, this clone was seen once. The J gene is TRBJ1-4, the V gene TRBV25-1; D may be TRBD1 (5 bases). V lost 3 bases, J lost 4 bases, and 9 bases lay in between. Germline V gives CDR1 MGHDK, CDR2 SYGVNS. The CDR3 runs to 14 residues. The CDR3 spells CASSEGGSNEKLFF. In nucleotides, the CDR3 is TGTGCCAGCAGTGAGGGGGGTAGTAATGAAAAACTGTTTTTT. Supplemented by reference TRBV25-1 and TRBJ1-4, the full variable domain reads EADIYQTPRYLVIGTGKKITLECSQTMGHDKMYWYQQDPGMELHLIHYSYGVNSTEKGDLSSESTVSRIRTEHFPLTLESARPSHTSQYLCASSEGGSNEKLFFGSGTQLSVL.

The rearrangement joins TRBV7-9 to TRBJ2-7, with TRBD2 matching 9 bases. Losses at the gene ends were 6 bases for V and 5 bases for J; bases not matched to a gene: 5. CDR1 is SEHNR and CDR2 is FQNEAQ in the germline V gene (reference sequence). The CDR3 runs 13 residues. The CDR3 spells CASSSGSSHEQYF. The CDR3 nucleotides read TGTGCCAGCAGTAGCGGGAGTTCCCACGAGCAGTACTTC.

The gene calls are TRBV6-1 and TRBJ1-5, with a weak D call TRBD1 (6 bases). The V end lost 4 bases, the J end lost 0 bases, and 13 bases lay between the germline ends. CDR1 is MNHNS and CDR2 is SASEGT in the germline V gene. This CDR3 has 16 residues. The CDR3 region is CASSALQGYSNQPQHF. The CDR3 nucleotides read TGTGCCAGCAGTGCTCTACAGGGCTATAGCAATCAGCCCCAGCATTTT.

The chain combines TRBV6-5 with TRBJ1-5; D remains ambiguous. V was cut by 4 bases and J by 2 bases, with 15 bases left in between. The CDR3 contains 16 residues. Germline V gene lookup returns CDR1 MNHEY and CDR2 SVGAGI. In DNA form, the CDR3 reads TGTGCCAGCAGTTCGTCAAAGGCCTCCCGCAATCAGCCCCAGCATTTT. It codes for CASSSSKASRNQPQHF.

This chain connects TRBV21-1 to TRBJ1-2. TRBV21-1 is marked as a pseudogene. The CDR3 has 10 residues. The chain's CDR3 is CRSHTCGYTF. CDR3 DNA: TGCCGGAGCCATACCTGCGGCTACACCTTC.

This chain joins TRBV20-1 and TRBJ1-1; the D is unclear. The CDR3 is 14 amino acids. The V gene lost 3 bases and the J gene lost 4 bases, with 15 bases spanning the gap. Germline V gives CDR1 DFQATT, CDR2 SNEGSKA (reference sequence). In nucleotides, the CDR3 is TGCAGTGCTAGTCATCCAGCAGGTGTCACTGAAGCTTTCTTT. Translating it yields CSASHPAGVTEAFF.

In the case of this clone: This sample also contains other DNA sequences that code for the same CDR3. The rearrangement links TRBV5-1 to TRBJ2-3, with a possible D match to TRBD2 (6 bases). This CDR3 comprises 15 residues. Germline lookup yields CDR1 SGHRS and CDR2 YFSETQ. V lost 0 bases and J lost 0, with 8 bases in between. The DNA for the CDR3 is TGCGCCAGCAGCTTGGCGGGGGTTAGCACAGATACGCAGTATTTT. This encodes CASSLAGVSTDTQYF.

The CDR3 region has the DNA TGTGCCAGCAGCTTGGCGGTGGGACGGAACTATGGCTACACCTTC. Translation: CASSLAVGRNYGYTF. The J gene is TRBJ1-2, the V gene TRBV5-4; tentative D call: TRBD1 (5 bases). This CDR3 has 15 residues. V lost 0 bases, J lost 2 bases, and 11 bases lay in between. In germline, CDR1 is SGHNT, CDR2 YYREEE (reference sequence).

The rearrangement uses TRBV27 and TRBJ2-1, with 9 bases fitting TRBD2. The length of the CDR3 is 15 residues. After removal of 2 bases from V and 10 bases from J, the junction contained 9 bases not matched to a gene. Germline loops: CDR1 MNHEY, CDR2 SMNVEV (reference sequence). CDR3 bases: TGTGCCAGCAGTTTAAGGCTAGCGGGAAAAACGGAGCAGTTCTTC. Amino acid sequence: CASSLRLAGKTEQFF.

The chain recombines TRBV19 with TRBJ1-5, with TRBD1 as a possible D gene (5 bases). Between the trimmed V and J ends, which lost 8 bases and 0 bases, there was a span of 14 bases. CDR1 is LNHDA, CDR2 SQIVND, per germline (reference sequence). The CDR3 is 15 amino acids. DNA for the CDR3: TGTGCCAGTGGGGGTTGGGCAATTAGCAATCAGCCCCAGCATTTT. This codes for CASGGWAISNQPQHF.

The rearrangement links TRBV10-1 to TRBJ1-1; D gene uncertain. V was clipped by 2 bases and J by 3 bases, with 13 bases between them. CDR1 and CDR2 from the germline V gene are WNHNN and SYGVQD (reference sequence). The CDR3 is 15 residues long. The CDR3 reads CASSETRAGDTEAFF. CDR3 sequence (DNA): TGCGCCAGCAGTGAGACCCGGGCTGGGGACACTGAAGCTTTCTTT.

The V gene is TRBV18, the J gene TRBJ2-7; tentatively, D is TRBD2 (5 bases). V was cut by 6 bases and J by 0 bases, with 15 bases left in between. Germline values: CDR1 KGHSH, CDR2 LQKENI. The CDR3 has 15 residues. The chain's CDR3 is CASSQGGGSSYEQYF. The CDR3 DNA reads TGTGCCAGCTCCCAAGGAGGCGGTAGCTCCTACGAGCAGTACTTC.

This clone is a singleton in its sample. The rearrangement joins TRBV5-1 to TRBJ1-1, with TRBD1 matching over 7 bases. The CDR3 runs 16 residues. Trimming cost V 2 bases and J 1 base; bases outside gene matches: 8. From germline, CDR1 is SGHRS and CDR2 YFSETQ. CDR3 in DNA: TGCGCCAGCAGCTTAAACCCTGACAGGGCGAACACTGAAGCTTTCTTT. Its translation is CASSLNPDRANTEAFF.

The V call is TRBV18, the J call TRBJ2-1; 9 bases match TRBD1. This CDR3 comprises 16 residues. Germline-derived CDR1 and CDR2 are KGHSH and LQKENI. V gave up 3 bases and J gave up 4 bases; unmatched junction bases: 7. The DNA of the CDR3 is TGTGCCAGCTCACCCAGGCGGACAGGGGCATACAATGAGCAGTTCTTC. Protein: CASSPRRTGAYNEQFF. The entire variable domain, with the rest obtained from reference TRBV18 and TRBJ2-1, is as follows: NAGVMQNPRHLVRRRGQEARLRCSPMKGHSHVYWYRQLPEEGLKFMVYLQKENIIDESGMPKERFSAEFPKEGPSILRIQQVVRGDSAAYFCASSPRRTGAYNEQFFGPGTRLTVL.

This chain joins TRBV10-1 and TRBJ2-7; D is ambiguous. This CDR3 contains 13 residues. The ends were cut back, 2 bases at V and 7 bases at J, with 12 bases in the middle. CDR1 is WNHNN, CDR2 SYGVQD, per germline (reference sequence). The CDR3 DNA reads as TGCGCCAGCAGTGAGAGTTCCGTAGTGGAGCAGTACTTC. Amino acids: CASSESSVVEQYF.

V gene TRBV30 combines with J gene TRBJ2-1; no reliable D call. CDR3 length equals 14 residues. Germline CDR1 is GTSNPN and CDR2 is SVGIG (reference sequence). V was shortened by 0 bases and J by 1 base, with 7 bases between the two germline ends. The CDR3 nucleotides read TGTGCCTGGAGTGTAGGGTGGTCCTACAATGAGCAGTTCTTC. Translating gives CAWSVGWSYNEQFF. Full variable domain (rest looked up from reference TRBV30 and TRBJ2-1): SQTIHQWPATLVQPVGSPLSLECTVEGTSNPNLYWYRQAAGRGLQLLFYSVGIGQISSEVPQNLSASRPQDRQFILSSKKLLLSDSGFYLCAWSVGWSYNEQFFGPGTRLTVL.

This chain's CDR3 is CASSQPLTSGKVGTKNIQYF. The CDR3 DNA is TGCGCCAGCAGCCAACCCCTAACCAGCGGGAAGGTCGGGACCAAAAACATTCAGTACTTC. V and J are TRBV4-1 and TRBJ2-4; 7 bases map to TRBD2. The CDR3 contains 20 residues. Germline V gene data show CDR1 as MGHRA and CDR2 as YSYEKL. The junction had 18 bases not matched to a gene; V was cut back by 2 bases and J by 2 bases.

This chain connects TRBV5-5 to TRBJ2-1; 7 bases are a match to TRBD2. Germline lookup yields CDR1 SGHKS and CDR2 YYEKEE (reference sequence). J was trimmed by 4 bases and V by 6 bases; bases with no gene match: 13. The CDR3 has 16 residues. The CDR3 is CASTGGSHRSYNEQFF. CDR3 DNA: TGTGCCAGCACCGGCGGGAGCCATCGAAGTTACAATGAGCAGTTCTTC.

This clone was observed a single time. The rearrangement joins TRBV6-5 to TRBJ1-2, with TRBD1 identical over 7 bases. The CDR3 totals 15 residues. J gave up 4 bases and V 6 bases, and 11 bases lay outside the gene matches. Looked up from germline, CDR1 is MNHEY and CDR2 is SVGAGI. CDR3 protein: CASSKDRASIYGYTF. CDR3 in DNA: TGTGCCAGCAGCAAAGACAGGGCTTCAATCTATGGCTACACCTTC.

The chain combines TRBV5-1 with TRBJ2-1; TRBD1 matches 9 bases. V shed 4 bases, J shed 5 bases, and the junction held 10 bases outside the gene matches. The CDR3 runs 16 residues. Germline loops: CDR1 SGHRS, CDR2 YFSETQ. CDR3 sequence (DNA): TGCGCCAGCAGCCCGGTGGACAGGGGAAGGCACAATGAGCAGTTCTTC. It codes for CASSPVDRGRHNEQFF.

The chain couples TRBV2 to TRBJ2-5; 8 nucleotides line up with TRBD1. Germline V gene data show CDR1 as SNHLY and CDR2 as FYNNEI. V was pared by 6 bases and J by 2 bases, with 2 bases of the junction left unmatched. This CDR3 region has 13 residues. The CDR3 DNA is TGTGCCAGCAGCAGGGACAGGCAAGAGACCCAGTACTTC. Translating gives CASSRDRQETQYF.

CDR3 nucleotide sequence: TGTGCCAGCAGTTACTCTTCAACAGGGGCTCAGCCCCAGCATTTT. As protein: CASSYSSTGAQPQHF. V usage is TRBV6-5 and J usage is TRBJ1-5; 7 bases fit TRBD1. Germline CDR1 and CDR2: MNHEY and SVGAGI. The CDR3 runs 15 residues. V shed 0 bases and J 6 bases; nucleotides not matched to a gene: 5.